What follows are 18 T cell receptor beta chains derived from one specimen sequenced in a study of T cell responses to AZD1222 COVID-19 vaccine. The protocol was immunoSEQ multiplex PCR, while the TCRdb copy is restricted to in-frame clones and leaves out a portion. The data contain fewer than 120,000 clones, around 90% of them seen just once; the ten biggest clones take up around 1.7%. The sample consisted of peripheral blood, taken on day 0 of AZD1222 vaccination. These receptors originate from an adult in good health.

The chain joins TRBV20-1 to TRBJ2-1; a possible D gene is TRBD2 (5 bases). This CDR3 is built from 11 residues. Between the trimmed V and J ends, which lost 6 bases and 4 bases, there was a span of 7 bases. Germline V gives CDR1 DFQATT, CDR2 SNEGSKA (reference sequence). The chain's CDR3 is CSALVYNEQFF. Written as DNA, the CDR3 is TGCAGTGCACTAGTATACAATGAGCAGTTCTTC.

CDR3 residues: CASSQVAGTDYGYTF. As DNA, the CDR3 is TGTGCCAGCAGCCAAGTTGCGGGGACCGACTATGGCTACACCTTC. V is TRBV14 and J is TRBJ1-2; D is possibly TRBD1 (5 bases). V was trimmed by 1 base and J by 3 bases, leaving 12 bases between them. Germline CDR1 SGHDN, CDR2 FVKESK. The CDR3 is 15 amino acids.

The V and J genes are TRBV4-1 and TRBJ1-5; 8 bases align to TRBD1. V gave up 4 bases and J gave up 3 bases; unmatched junction bases: 8. The CDR3 extends over 16 amino acids. Per the germline V gene, CDR1 is MGHRA and CDR2 is YSYEKL. CDR3 nucleotide sequence: TGCGCCAGCAGCCCCTTTGGACAGGGAGACAATCAGCCCCAGCATTTT. As protein: CASSPFGQGDNQPQHF.

The rearrangement links TRBV6-1 to TRBJ2-1; the D is unclear. V was trimmed by 2 bases and J by 0 bases, leaving 8 bases between them. The CDR3 is 15 residues long. The V gene's germline CDR1 is MNHNS and CDR2 SASEGT. The CDR3 DNA reads TGTGCCAGCAGTGAAAGCGTAAGCTCCTACAATGAGCAGTTCTTC. This gives the protein CASSESVSSYNEQFF.

The J gene is TRBJ2-5, the V gene TRBV6-5; 11 positions match TRBD2. The V gene end was trimmed by 8 bases and the J gene end by 7 bases; junction bases not matched to a gene: 12. Germline values: CDR1 MNHEY, CDR2 SVGAGI. This CDR3 has 15 amino acids. CDR3 coding DNA: TGTGCCAGCCTTAGAGGGACTAGCGGAGTACGGACCCAGTACTTC. As protein: CASLRGTSGVRTQYF.

V is TRBV30 and J is TRBJ1-6; D is uncertain. This CDR3 is built from 15 residues. Germline V gene data show CDR1 as GTSNPN and CDR2 as SVGIG (reference sequence). V gave up 6 bases and J gave up 9 bases, with 21 bases separating them. CDR3 in DNA: TGTGCCTGTGGGAATAAGGGCCGATACGGTTCACCCCTCCACTTT. This sequence encodes CACGNKGRYGSPLHF.

V gene TRBV29-1 combines with J gene TRBJ1-1; D is undetermined. The CDR3 is 13 amino acids. Trimming left V 4 bases short and J 5 bases short, with 14 bases between. Germline V gene sequence: CDR1 SQVTM, CDR2 ANQGSEA. The CDR3 bases are TGCAGCGTTGGAGTAAGGCGTCGGACTGAAGCTTTCTTT. Its protein product is CSVGVRRRTEAFF.

The J gene is TRBJ1-1, the V gene TRBV4-1; TRBD1 might be the D (5 bases). Germline CDR1 MGHRA, CDR2 YSYEKL. V lost 1 base, J lost 0 bases, and 21 bases lay in between. This CDR3 is 19 amino acids long. The CDR3, as DNA: TGCGCCAGCAGCCAAGCCCGGGGCAGAGCCGTTACCATGAACACTGAAGCTTTCTTT. It encodes CASSQARGRAVTMNTEAFF.

V and J are TRBV5-4 and TRBJ2-3; no clear D gene. Between the trimmed V and J ends, which lost 1 base and 0 bases, there was a span of 9 bases. The CDR3 runs to 15 residues. Per germline, CDR1 SGHNT and CDR2 YYREEE (reference sequence). DNA for the CDR3: TGTGCCAGCAGCTTGTCTAATCCTAGCACAGATACGCAGTATTTT. This encodes CASSLSNPSTDTQYF.

The chain carries TRBV24-1 and TRBJ1-2, with D possibly matching TRBD1 (6 bases). This CDR3 contains 13 residues. With 1 base removed from V and 6 bases from J, the gap between germline ends came to 8 bases. The germline CDR1 and CDR2 sequences are KGHDR and SFDVKD. The CDR3 coding sequence is TGTGCCACCAGTGATTTCAGGGGCGATGGCTACACCTTC. It yields the protein CATSDFRGDGYTF.

V gene TRBV19 combines with J gene TRBJ1-5; TRBD1 is a possible D gene (5 bases). This CDR3 spans 17 amino acids. Trimming took 9 bases from V and 3 from J, leaving 24 bases between them. The germline gives CDR1 LNHDA, CDR2 SQIVND (reference sequence). This CDR3 is CASRPGGSRESNQPQHF. The CDR3 nucleotides read TGTGCCAGCCGCCCTGGGGGGTCCCGGGAGTCCAATCAGCCCCAGCATTTT.

The chain links TRBV6-5 to TRBJ1-2; 12 bases align to TRBD1. The CDR3 is made up of 15 amino acids. The ends lost 5 bases at V and 6 bases at J; junction bases unmatched: 7. Germline CDR1 is MNHEY and CDR2 is SVGAGI. The CDR3 spells CASSPRDRGLNGYTF. CDR3 in DNA: TGTGCCAGCAGTCCCCGGGACAGGGGGCTGAATGGCTACACCTTC.

This clone appeared once. The chain employs TRBV3-1 (or the pseudogene TRBV3-2) and TRBJ1-1; 9 nucleotides line up with TRBD1. The length of the CDR3 is 14 residues. Per the germline V gene, CDR1 is LGHDT and CDR2 is YNNKEL (reference sequence). The V gene end was trimmed by 2 bases and the J gene end by 5 bases; junction bases not matched to a gene: 3. The DNA for the CDR3 is TGTGCCAGCAGCCAACTCGACAGGGGGACTGAAGCTTTCTTT. This gives the protein CASSQLDRGTEAFF.

The rearrangement uses TRBV24-1 and TRBJ1-2; 12 bases fit TRBD1. This CDR3 is 18 amino acids long. Germline lookup yields CDR1 KGHDR and CDR2 SFDVKD. V lost 3 bases, J lost 5 bases, and 12 bases stayed unmatched. The CDR3 DNA follows: TGTGCCACCAGTGATGAAGAAGGGACAGGGGGCTTCGGGTATGGCTACACCTTC. Its protein is CATSDEEGTGGFGYGYTF.

The chain links TRBV27 to TRBJ1-2, with D possibly being TRBD1 (5 bases). Trimming took off 3 bases at V and 6 bases at J, with 17 bases between the two ends. The CDR3 contains 15 residues. Germline V gives CDR1 MNHEY, CDR2 SMNVEV (reference sequence). This CDR3 is CASSFLGAPRDGYTF. CDR3 bases: TGTGCCAGCAGTTTCTTAGGGGCACCTAGGGATGGCTACACCTTC.

The V call is TRBV5-8, the J call TRBJ2-5; TRBD1 aligns across 9 bases. The CDR3 has 16 residues. CDR1 is SGHTS and CDR2 is YDEGEE in the germline V gene. The V segment lost 4 bases and the J segment 4 bases; nucleotides outside the gene matches: 11. The CDR3 here is CASSPGTGRRRETQYF. The CDR3 nucleotides read TGTGCCAGCAGCCCTGGGACAGGGAGGAGGCGAGAGACCCAGTACTTC.

This clone has just a few counts. The rearrangement uses TRBV6-6 and TRBJ1-2; no firm D call. Trimming removed 6 bases at V and 6 bases at J, with 14 bases between. CDR1 MNHNY and CDR2 SVGAGI come from the germline V gene (reference sequence). The CDR3 sequence is 13 residues long. The CDR3 is CASSSVRGDGYTF. The CDR3 coding sequence is TGTGCCAGCAGCAGCGTTCGTGGGGATGGCTACACCTTC.

The chain recombines TRBV2 with TRBJ2-1; D call uncertain. V was trimmed by 0 bases and J by 0 bases, leaving 9 bases between them. This CDR3 comprises 16 residues. The germline V gene encodes CDR1 SNHLY and CDR2 FYNNEI. In DNA form, the CDR3 reads TGTGCCAGCAGTGAAGCCGCGAGTCCCTCCTACAATGAGCAGTTCTTC. This sequence encodes CASSEAASPSYNEQFF.